The 32 T cell receptor beta chains presented below share a single source sample, sequenced in a study of OX40 agonist ivuxolimab in advanced cancers. Profiling relied on immunoSEQ multiplex PCR, and the TCRdb table lists in-frame clones only, not all of them. The sample records about 69,000 clones, roughly nine tenths being singletons. Here the sequenced sample was CD4+ or CD8+ T cells sorted from blood, taken in a trial of the OX40 agonist ivuxolimab. These receptors were taken from an adult with an advanced solid tumor such as melanoma, head and neck, liver or kidney cancer.

This clone was counted a few times. This sequence joins TRBV11-2 and TRBJ2-5, with D possibly being TRBD2 (5 bases). The V and J ends lost 0 bases and 7 bases respectively, with 15 bases between them. This CDR3 is built from 15 residues. CDR1 SGHAT and CDR2 FQNNGV come from the germline V gene. In nucleotides, the CDR3 is TGTGCCAGCAGCTTAGAGGGAGACTCTAAGGGGACCCAGTACTTC. Translating it yields CASSLEGDSKGTQYF.

The chain employs TRBV6-1 and TRBJ2-7, with D unresolved. The V end lost 5 bases, the J end lost 2 bases, and 4 bases lay between the germline ends. The V gene's germline CDR1 is MNHNS and CDR2 SASEGT. There are 11 residues in the CDR3. CDR3 protein: CASSLTYEQYF. The CDR3 nucleotides are TGTGCCAGCAGTTTAACCTACGAGCAGTACTTC.

This sequence joins TRBV9 and TRBJ2-1; no definite D call. This CDR3 has 15 amino acids. Germline V gives CDR1 SGDLS, CDR2 YYNGEE. Trimming took off 2 bases at V and 0 bases at J, with 9 bases between the two ends. The CDR3 sequence: CASSVSASSYNEQFF. CDR3 nucleotides: TGTGCCAGCAGCGTCTCAGCGAGCTCCTACAATGAGCAGTTCTTC.

The table lists this clone with a few counts. The V call is TRBV10-2, the J call TRBJ1-5, with 7 bases aligning to TRBD1. This CDR3 spans 14 amino acids. J lost 7 bases, V lost 6 bases, and 9 bases had no gene match. Germline-derived CDR1 and CDR2 are WSHSY and SAAADI. The CDR3 nucleotides are TGCGCCAGCAGGGAAACAGGGGTCGGGCAGCCCCAGCATTTT. Residues: CASRETGVGQPQHF.

This sequence joins TRBV11-2 and TRBJ2-5; a weak D match, TRBD1 (5 bases). The germline V gene encodes CDR1 SGHAT and CDR2 FQNNGV. The CDR3 spans 16 residues. V was clipped by 5 bases and J by 0 bases, with 16 bases between them. The CDR3 DNA reads as TGTGCCAGCAGCCAGGGTAGGGTAGGGGACCAAGAGACCCAGTACTTC. Protein product: CASSQGRVGDQETQYF. The full variable domain, in which reference TRBV11-2 and TRBJ2-5 provide the parts outside the CDR3, is EAGVAQSPRYKIIEKRQSVAFWCNPISGHATLYWYQQILGQGPKLLIQFQNNGVVDDSQLPKDRFSAERLKGVDSTLKIQPAKLEDSAVYLCASSQGRVGDQETQYFGPGTRLLVL.

This chain links TRBV6-1 with TRBJ1-6; D uncertain. This CDR3 is 14 amino acids long. Trimming cost V 3 bases and J 4 bases, with 7 bases left between them. Germline lookup yields CDR1 MNHNS and CDR2 SASEGT. The CDR3 region is CASSDGRYNSPLHF. CDR3 DNA sequence: TGTGCCAGCAGTGACGGGCGGTATAATTCACCCCTCCACTTT.

This chain joins TRBV7-9 and TRBJ2-7; 10 nucleotides align to TRBD2. Germline CDR1 reads SEHNR; CDR2 reads FQNEAQ (reference sequence). The CDR3 loop spans 17 amino acids. The ends lost 2 bases at V and 2 bases at J; junction bases unmatched: 9. CDR3 residues: CASSLSGTSARAYEQYF. The CDR3 bases are TGTGCCAGCAGCTTATCCGGGACTAGCGCCCGAGCCTACGAGCAGTACTTC.

The J gene is TRBJ1-5, the V gene TRBV2, with a possible D match to TRBD1 (5 bases). Trimming left V 2 bases short and J 1 base short, with 9 bases between. The CDR3 is 15 amino acids. From germline, CDR1 is SNHLY and CDR2 FYNNEI. This chain's CDR3 is CASSERGTSNQPQHF. CDR3 sequence (DNA): TGTGCCAGCAGTGAACGGGGGACCAGCAATCAGCCCCAGCATTTT.

This chain connects TRBV10-3 to TRBJ1-1, with D perhaps matching TRBD1 (6 bases). Germline V CDR1 and CDR2: ENHRY, SYGVKD. The CDR3 is made up of 14 amino acids. The germline V and J ends were trimmed by 9 bases and 1 base, with 15 bases remaining between them. Here the CDR3 reads CAIQQDSPNTEAFF. DNA for the CDR3: TGTGCCATTCAACAGGACAGCCCGAACACTGAAGCTTTCTTT.

The chain carries TRBV5-4 and TRBJ2-1; D remains unclear. This CDR3 has 19 residues. V was cut by 0 bases and J by 6 bases, with 25 bases left in between. CDR1 and CDR2 from the germline V gene are SGHNT and YYREEE (reference sequence). Written as DNA, the CDR3 is TGTGCCAGCAGCTTGGGTTACGGAAAGACTTACCCCTCCCTCAATGAGCAGTTCTTC. Encoded protein: CASSLGYGKTYPSLNEQFF.

The rearrangement uses TRBV5-4 and TRBJ1-1; 7 bases fit TRBD1. The CDR3 sequence is 14 residues long. Germline V gene data show CDR1 as SGHNT and CDR2 as YYREEE (reference sequence). V lost 4 bases to trimming and J lost 2 bases; unmatched junction nucleotides: 5. The CDR3 DNA reads TGTGCCAGCAGCCCCGGGACAGCAAACACTGAAGCTTTCTTT. Amino acid sequence: CASSPGTANTEAFF.

V usage is TRBV19 and J usage is TRBJ2-5, with D uncertain. The CDR3 contains 13 residues. V lost 3 bases to trimming and J lost 2 bases, with 7 bases between them. Germline V gene lookup returns CDR1 LNHDA and CDR2 SQIVND (reference sequence). CDR3 sequence reads: CASSITVQETQYF. The CDR3 nucleotides read TGTGCCAGTAGTATTACGGTACAAGAGACCCAGTACTTC.

The count of this clone is one. The genes are TRBV18 and TRBJ1-2; TRBD1 might be the D (5 bases). Germline CDR1 is KGHSH and CDR2 is LQKENI. The CDR3 runs to 13 residues. V was pared by 5 bases and J by 4 bases, with 11 bases between. DNA for the CDR3: TGTGCCAGCTCAGGGGCTTTCGGCTATGGCTACACCTTC. Amino acids: CASSGAFGYGYTF.

The genes are TRBV14 and TRBJ1-4; D unclear. With 2 bases removed from V and 8 bases from J, the gap between germline ends came to 15 bases. The germline gives CDR1 SGHDN, CDR2 FVKESK. The CDR3 runs 15 residues. The CDR3 protein is CASSQQAIRNEKLFF. The CDR3 coding sequence is TGTGCCAGCAGCCAACAGGCCATAAGGAACGAAAAACTGTTTTTT. Looking up the rest from reference TRBV14 and TRBJ1-4 gives the full variable domain: EAGVTQFPSHSVIEKGQTVTLRCDPISGHDNLYWYRRVMGKEIKFLLHFVKESKQDESGMPNNRFLAERTGGTYSTLKVQPAELEDSGVYFCASSQQAIRNEKLFFGSGTQLSVL.

This chain links TRBV7-8 with TRBJ2-1, with TRBD2 matching 13 bases. CDR3 length equals 18 residues. Per germline, CDR1 SGHVS and CDR2 FQNEAQ. The V segment lost 4 bases and the J segment 2 bases; nucleotides outside the gene matches: 8. CDR3 coding DNA: TGTGCCAGCAGCTCGAAACTACTAGCGGGAGGGCCCTACAATGAGCAGTTCTTC. Protein product: CASSSKLLAGGPYNEQFF.

The V and J genes are TRBV10-3 and TRBJ1-5; D not certain. The ends were cut back, 2 bases at V and 7 bases at J, with 6 bases in the middle. From germline, CDR1 is ENHRY and CDR2 SYGVKD. This CDR3 is 12 amino acids long. CDR3 DNA sequence: TGTGCCATCAGTGAGCCACGACAGCCCCAGCATTTT. Protein: CAISEPRQPQHF.

This clone was observed once. This chain uses TRBV6-1 with TRBJ2-7; D remains ambiguous. Germline V gene sequence: CDR1 MNHNS, CDR2 SASEGT. The germline V and J ends were trimmed by 6 bases and 4 bases, with 7 bases remaining between them. The CDR3 is 11 residues long. CDR3 in DNA: TGTGCCAGCAGCAAGGCGTACGAGCAGTACTTC. This codes for CASSKAYEQYF.

The rearrangement uses TRBV19 and TRBJ2-3, with D possibly matching TRBD2 (7 bases). Trimming stripped 5 bases from V and 1 base from J, with 13 bases between. This CDR3 region has 15 residues. Germline V lookup: CDR1 LNHDA, CDR2 SQIVND (reference sequence). For the CDR3, the DNA is TGTGCCAGTAGTTACTCGGGGGGCCGCACAGATACGCAGTATTTT. Amino acid sequence: CASSYSGGRTDTQYF.

The DNA of the CDR3 is TGTGCCAGTAAGGAGCGGGAGGGTAGCCAAAACATTCAGTACTTC. Encoded protein: CASKEREGSQNIQYF. The rearrangement links TRBV19 to TRBJ2-4, with 10 bases matching TRBD2. J lost 5 bases, V lost 7 bases, and 8 bases had no gene match. Germline CDR1 and CDR2: LNHDA and SQIVND (reference sequence). This CDR3 has 15 residues.

V gene TRBV28 combines with J gene TRBJ2-7; D is undetermined. Per germline, CDR1 MDHEN and CDR2 SYDVKM. This CDR3 has 13 residues. V lost 6 bases and J 5 bases, leaving 14 bases between the germline ends. Here the CDR3 reads CASSSLVADEQYF. CDR3 DNA: TGTGCCAGCAGCTCCCTCGTGGCAGACGAGCAGTACTTC.

This clone was detected only once. This sequence joins TRBV7-3 and TRBJ1-1; D is possibly TRBD1 (6 bases). V lost 5 bases, J lost 4 bases, and 14 bases lay in between. Germline CDR1 reads SGHTA; CDR2 reads FQGTGA. CDR3 length: 14 amino acids. For the CDR3, the DNA is TGTGCCAGCAGCGTCGAGGGGGGGATCACTGAAGCTTTCTTT. Translated, it gives CASSVEGGITEAFF.

This rearrangement joins TRBV4-2 to TRBJ2-2; the match to TRBD1 covers 7 bases. This CDR3 spans 16 amino acids. The germline V gene encodes CDR1 LGHNA and CDR2 YNFKEQ. V shed 5 bases and J 7 bases; nucleotides not matched to a gene: 13. The CDR3 nucleotides read TGTGCCAGCAGCGTAGGTAGGGGGCAACGGAACGGGGAGCTGTTTTTT. The encoded protein is CASSVGRGQRNGELFF.

This sequence joins TRBV6-6 and TRBJ1-3, with TRBD1 identical over 8 bases. Germline trimming cut 6 bases from V and 6 bases from J; bases unmatched to any gene: 10. Germline V lookup: CDR1 MNHNY, CDR2 SVGAGI (reference sequence). This CDR3 contains 15 residues. The CDR3 coding sequence is TGTGCCAGCAGAGACAGGGGCTCTTATGAAAACACCATATATTTT. It specifies CASRDRGSYENTIYF.

V and J are TRBV6-5 and TRBJ2-7; 7 bases agree with TRBD1. This CDR3 has 13 amino acids. Germline lookup yields CDR1 MNHEY and CDR2 SVGAGI. J gave up 6 bases and V 5 bases, and 7 bases lay outside the gene matches. The CDR3 DNA follows: TGTGCCAGCAGTACCCGACAGGGCGGCGAGCAGTACTTC. It translates to CASSTRQGGEQYF.

The genes are TRBV30 and TRBJ2-3, with D unresolved. CDR3 length: 16 amino acids. V lost 0 bases and J 4 bases, leaving 17 bases between the germline ends. Germline values: CDR1 GTSNPN, CDR2 SVGIG (reference sequence). CDR3 sequence reads: CAWSVAGSLTADTQYF. In DNA, the CDR3 is TGTGCCTGGAGTGTAGCCGGGTCTTTAACCGCAGATACGCAGTATTTT.

The chain links TRBV5-8 to TRBJ2-1; TRBD1 might be the D (5 bases). The V end lost 4 bases, the J end lost 5 bases, and 19 bases lay between the germline ends. There are 16 residues in the CDR3. CDR1 is SGHTS and CDR2 is YDEGEE in the germline V gene. CDR3: CASSPRGPGSNNEQFF. The CDR3 bases are TGTGCCAGCAGCCCTAGGGGCCCAGGGTCAAACAATGAGCAGTTCTTC.

The count of this clone is one. The chain employs TRBV5-1 and TRBJ2-2; 14 bases line up with TRBD2. CDR1 and CDR2 from the germline V gene are SGHRS and YFSETQ. This CDR3 spans 15 amino acids. J was trimmed by 7 bases and V by 4 bases; bases with no gene match: 3. The CDR3 protein is CASSGGLAGVGELFF. CDR3 DNA sequence: TGCGCCAGCAGCGGGGGACTAGCGGGAGTCGGGGAGCTGTTTTTT. The variable domain in full, with the rest retrieved from reference TRBV5-1 and TRBJ2-2, is KAGVTQTPRYLIKTRGQQVTLSCSPISGHRSVSWYQQTPGQGLQFLFEYFSETQRNKGNFPGRFSGRQFSNSRSEMNVSTLELGDSALYLCASSGGLAGVGELFFGEGSRLTVL.

V and J are TRBV7-9 and TRBJ1-2; 7 positions agree with TRBD1. The germline V gene encodes CDR1 SEHNR and CDR2 FQNEAQ (reference sequence). The CDR3 contains 15 residues. The J segment lost 2 bases and the V segment lost 5 bases, leaving 8 bases of the junction unmatched. CDR3 residues: CASSKVTDRNYGYTF. The CDR3 nucleotides are TGTGCCAGCAGCAAGGTGACGGACAGGAACTATGGCTACACCTTC. Together with reference TRBV7-9 and TRBJ1-2, the CDR3 gives the full variable domain: DTGVSQNPRHKITKRGQNVTFRCDPISEHNRLYWYRQTLGQGPEFLTYFQNEAQLEKSRLLSDRFSAERPKGSFSTLEIQRTEQGDSAMYLCASSKVTDRNYGYTFGSGTRLTVV.

The chain joins TRBV5-1 to TRBJ2-7, with 15 positions matching TRBD2. Germline V gene lookup returns CDR1 SGHRS and CDR2 YFSETQ. Trimming at V came to 7 bases and at J to 6 bases, leaving 2 bases not matched to a gene. The CDR3 is 13 amino acids. The CDR3 loop reads CASRGLAGGEQYF. The CDR3 coding sequence is TGCGCCAGCCGGGGACTAGCGGGAGGCGAGCAGTACTTC.

The rearrangement joins TRBV14 to TRBJ1-2; a possible D gene is TRBD1 (6 bases). Trimming shortened V by 4 bases and J by 0 bases, and 18 bases separated the two germline ends. Germline V gene sequence: CDR1 SGHDN, CDR2 FVKESK. The length of the CDR3 is 17 residues. CDR3 residues: CASSLPGHRKANYGYTF. The CDR3 bases are TGTGCCAGCAGCCTTCCGGGACACCGAAAAGCTAACTATGGCTACACCTTC.

The rearrangement links TRBV18 to TRBJ1-1; TRBD1 is a possible D gene (6 bases). Trimming removed 2 bases at V and 1 base at J, with 11 bases between. This CDR3 comprises 15 residues. In germline, CDR1 is KGHSH, CDR2 LQKENI. CDR3 DNA sequence: TGTGCCAGCTCACCATTGCAACAGGGGAACACTGAAGCTTTCTTT. This translates into CASSPLQQGNTEAFF.

This rearrangement joins TRBV9 to TRBJ1-6; no firm D call. Germline CDR1 SGDLS, CDR2 YYNGEE. Trimming removed 0 bases at V and 8 bases at J, with 9 bases between. The CDR3 has 14 amino acids. As DNA, the CDR3 is TGTGCCAGCAGCGTAGACCGGAGGGATTCACCCCTCCACTTT. Encoded protein: CASSVDRRDSPLHF. The variable domain in full, completed from reference TRBV9 and TRBJ1-6, reads DSGVTQTPKHLITATGQRVTLRCSPRSGDLSVYWYQQSLDQGLQFLIQYYNGEERAKGNILERFSAQQFPDLHSELNLSSLELGDSALYFCASSVDRRDSPLHFGNGTRLTVT.